Listed here are 6 T cell receptor beta chains from one sample, sequenced in a study of blood T cell repertoires in COVID-19. The assay was immunoSEQ multiplex PCR, and TCRdb's table has in-frame clones only and misses some. The sample records 100,000 or so clones, approximately 84% being singletons. Sequencing input: peripheral blood. These receptors were collected from a man aged 35 to 55 with active or convalescent COVID-19.

This chain links TRBV2 with TRBJ2-5; TRBD1 aligns across 7 bases. Germline CDR1 reads SNHLY; CDR2 reads FYNNEI. The CDR3 length is 14 residues. With V trimmed by 1 base and J by 2 bases, 1 base remained unmatched. The CDR3 region is CASSEVTGQETQYF. DNA of the CDR3: TGTGCCAGCAGTGAAGTGACAGGGCAAGAGACCCAGTACTTC.

This rearrangement joins TRBV19 to TRBJ1-1; D is perhaps TRBD1 (5 bases). The ends were cut back, 7 bases at V and 6 bases at J, with 24 bases in the middle. This CDR3 contains 16 residues. CDR1 LNHDA and CDR2 SQIVND come from the germline V gene (reference sequence). CDR3 sequence (DNA): TGTGCCAGTACTCCCCGAGGCGGGGGTGGATGGTCTGAAGCTTTCTTT. It yields the protein CASTPRGGGGWSEAFF.

The chain recombines TRBV14 with TRBJ2-6; D uncertain. This CDR3 region has 15 residues. Germline lookup yields CDR1 SGHDN and CDR2 FVKESK. Deletions cut 4 bases from V and 2 bases from J, with 9 bases between. This CDR3 reads CASSRETAGANVLTF. In nucleotides, the CDR3 is TGTGCCAGCAGCCGAGAAACAGCTGGGGCCAACGTCCTGACTTTC.

This clone turned up a few times. The chain combines TRBV2 with TRBJ2-2; D possibly corresponds to TRBD2 (6 bases). The CDR3 has 14 amino acids. V lost 1 base and J lost 6, with 9 bases in between. CDR1 is SNHLY, CDR2 FYNNEI, per germline. CDR3 sequence: CASSEGAGPGELFF. The CDR3 coding sequence is TGTGCCAGCAGTGAAGGCGCGGGGCCCGGGGAGCTGTTTTTT. Supplemented by reference TRBV2 and TRBJ2-2, the full variable domain reads EPEVTQTPSHQVTQMGQEVILRCVPISNHLYFYWYRQILGQKVEFLVSFYNNEISEKSEIFDDQFSVERPDGSNFTLKIRSTKLEDSAMYFCASSEGAGPGELFFGEGSRLTVL.

The chain uses TRBV7-2 and TRBJ2-3; D is perhaps TRBD1 (6 bases). Germline-derived CDR1 and CDR2 are SGHTA and FQGNSA. This CDR3 is 17 amino acids long. Deletions cut 4 bases from V and 3 bases from J, with 20 bases between. The CDR3 is CASSSPLGGERTDTQYF. The CDR3 DNA sequence: TGTGCCAGCAGCTCTCCGTTAGGGGGAGAGAGGACAGATACGCAGTATTTT.

The chain is built from TRBV4-3 and TRBJ2-3, with D perhaps TRBD2 (6 bases). Trimming took off 3 bases at V and 0 bases at J, with 10 bases between the two ends. Germline lookup yields CDR1 LGHNA and CDR2 YSLEER. This CDR3 comprises 15 residues. The chain's CDR3 is CASSQDYVSTDTQYF. As DNA, the CDR3 is TGCGCCAGCAGCCAGGACTACGTAAGCACAGATACGCAGTATTTT.